This TCR beta chain was recovered during a study of T cells in Graves' hyperthyroidism and ophthalmopathy. Overall study: Peripheral blood was obtained at initial diagnosis, preceding any treatment. The study, taken as a whole, reports: Ophthalmopathy could be told apart from stable hyperthyroidism with a 13 V-J model.

Amplified TCR beta CDR3 regions derived from RNA transcripts. The HTBI primer set was used in a first-round RT-PCR of the TCR CDR3. TCRdb passed the multiplex PCR reads through MiXCR, listing each CDR3 protein once. The sample records a few hundred thousand distinct CDR3 sequences, roughly 13% being singletons. CDR3 length equals 16 residues. Trimming took 5 bases from V and 1 from J, leaving 15 bases between them. In the case of this clonotype: Its specificity is unknown. This could be a read error, since a much larger clone is one nucleotide away.

This chain connects TRBV12-3 or TRBV12-4 to TRBJ2-1; unclear D gene. Sequencing was done on a sample of blood. The receptor comes from a woman between 40 and 55 years old with Graves' ophthalmopathy. The CDR3: CASSQKTRRSYNEQFF. Here the CDR3 DNA reads TGTGCCAGCAGTCAGAAAACAAGGCGATCCTACAATGAGCAGTTCTTC.